The 14 T cell receptor beta chains presented below share a single source sample, sequenced in a study of T cell responses to AZD1222 COVID-19 vaccine. Libraries were prepared by immunoSEQ multiplex PCR; TCRdb keeps only in-frame clonotypes and omits some of them. The table has 150,000 to 190,000 clones, 80% to 90% seen once; the top ten hold roughly 9.1%. The sample here was peripheral blood, taken 28 days after the second AZD1222 dose. The receptors here all came from an adult who received the AZD1222 COVID-19 vaccine.

J is TRBJ2-6 and V is TRBV7-2; possibly TRBD2 for D (5 bases). Trimming cost V 1 base and J 2 bases, with 9 bases left between them. Germline V gene lookup returns CDR1 SGHTA and CDR2 FQGNSA. The CDR3 loop spans 16 amino acids. The CDR3 protein is CASSLGGLPGANVLTF. In DNA form, the CDR3 reads TGTGCCAGCAGCTTAGGAGGGCTCCCTGGGGCCAACGTCCTGACTTTC.

The chain is built from TRBV2 and TRBJ1-5; D ambiguous. Trimming left V 3 bases short and J 7 bases short, with 16 bases between. The CDR3 covers 15 residues. The germline gives CDR1 SNHLY, CDR2 FYNNEI. CDR3 residues: CASSENSGPGQPQHF. In DNA, the CDR3 is TGTGCCAGCAGTGAGAACTCCGGGCCGGGGCAGCCCCAGCATTTT.

This clone was counted a single time. The chain links TRBV6-2 or TRBV6-3 to TRBJ2-7, with 13 bases aligning to TRBD2. The junction had 16 bases not matched to a gene; V was cut back by 2 bases and J by 0 bases. The CDR3 covers 21 residues. Germline lookup yields CDR1 MNHEY and CDR2 SVGEGT. The CDR3 loop is CASSYQTGTSGIEVLSYEQYF. Written as DNA, the CDR3 is TGTGCCAGCAGTTACCAGACCGGGACTAGCGGGATAGAGGTTCTCTCCTACGAGCAGTACTTC.

V and J are TRBV9 and TRBJ2-2, with D possibly matching TRBD2 (11 bases). V lost 3 bases to trimming and J lost 0 bases, with 33 bases between them. The CDR3 runs to 23 residues. Germline V CDR1 and CDR2: SGDLS, YYNGEE. CDR3 DNA sequence: TGTGCCAGCAGCGAAGACAGGGGGCGCATAGGACTAGCGGGCGCCCCGAACACCGGGGAGCTGTTTTTT. This sequence encodes CASSEDRGRIGLAGAPNTGELFF.

The table lists this clone with a count of one. The chain couples TRBV5-1 to TRBJ2-7, with TRBD2 as a possible D gene (5 bases). Germline V CDR1 and CDR2: SGHRS, YFSETQ. Between the trimmed V and J ends, which lost 0 bases and 9 bases, there was a span of 10 bases. The CDR3 length is 12 residues. The CDR3 coding sequence is TGCGCCAGCAGCTTGGAAGGGAGCGGGCAGTACTTC. Translating gives CASSLEGSGQYF.

The chain joins TRBV18 to TRBJ2-2, with D possibly TRBD1 on 5 matching bases. Per germline, CDR1 KGHSH and CDR2 LQKENI. Between the trimmed V and J ends, which lost 0 bases and 5 bases, there was a span of 10 bases. There are 15 residues in the CDR3. This CDR3 reads CASSPPQGSTGELFF. The CDR3 DNA follows: TGTGCCAGCTCACCACCCCAGGGTTCTACCGGGGAGCTGTTTTTT.

The CDR3 is CASSLSDSSYNEQFF. In DNA, the CDR3 is TGTGCCAGCAGCTTAAGCGACAGCTCCTACAATGAGCAGTTCTTC. The rearrangement joins TRBV7-9 to TRBJ2-1, with TRBD1 as a possible D gene (5 bases). There are 15 residues in the CDR3. CDR1 is SEHNR, CDR2 FQNEAQ, per germline (reference sequence). V was shortened by 2 bases and J by 0 bases, with 8 bases between the two germline ends.

V is TRBV28 and J is TRBJ2-1; TRBD2 matches 14 bases. Unmatched junction bases numbered 14, after V lost 4 bases and J lost 9 bases. Germline CDR1 reads MDHEN; CDR2 reads SYDVKM. This CDR3 is built from 18 residues. The CDR3 loop reads CASSSTTSGRASFGEQFF. The CDR3 coding sequence is TGTGCCAGCAGTTCTACGACTAGCGGGAGGGCCTCTTTCGGTGAGCAGTTCTTC.

The sample holds a few counts of this clone. V is TRBV25-1 and J is TRBJ2-1; the match to TRBD2 covers 13 bases. Unmatched junction bases numbered 3, after V lost 4 bases and J lost 0 bases. Germline V gene lookup returns CDR1 MGHDK and CDR2 SYGVNS. The CDR3 length is 17 residues. CDR3 sequence reads: CASSVGLAGASYNEQFF. CDR3 coding DNA: TGTGCCAGCAGTGTAGGACTAGCGGGAGCCTCCTACAATGAGCAGTTCTTC.

J is TRBJ1-1 and V is TRBV29-1, with a tentative D call TRBD1 (6 bases). Germline CDR1 reads SQVTM; CDR2 reads ANQGSEA. The V end was cut by 6 bases, the J end by 5 bases, with 10 bases between. CDR3 length equals 11 residues. The CDR3 here is CSVRGWTEAFF. CDR3 in DNA: TGCAGCGTCAGGGGTTGGACTGAAGCTTTCTTT.

The chain links TRBV7-3 to TRBJ2-7; TRBD2 matches at 7 bases. CDR1 and CDR2 (germline): SGHTA, FQGTGA. The CDR3 consists of 13 residues. With V trimmed by 4 bases and J by 5 bases, 5 bases remained unmatched. The CDR3 bases are TGTGCCAGCAGCTCAACTAGCGCCCACGAGCAGTACTTC. It encodes CASSSTSAHEQYF.

Only a few counts were recorded for this clone. This sample also contains other DNA sequences that code for the same CDR3. The chain links TRBV27 to TRBJ1-5; a weak D match, TRBD1 (5 bases). CDR1 is MNHEY, CDR2 SMNVEV, per germline (reference sequence). This CDR3 has 15 residues. Trimming took 2 bases from V and 5 from J, leaving 13 bases between them. This chain's CDR3 is CASSLRPGGDQPQHF. The CDR3, as DNA: TGTGCCAGCAGTTTACGTCCGGGAGGGGATCAGCCCCAGCATTTT.

The CDR3 protein is CASSLALGGAGGYTF. Here the CDR3 DNA reads TGTGCCAGCAGCTTAGCGCTTGGGGGGGCCGGCGGCTACACCTTC. This chain joins TRBV7-9 and TRBJ1-2, with D maybe TRBD1 (6 bases). V lost 0 bases and J lost 8, with 16 bases in between. Germline V gene data show CDR1 as SEHNR and CDR2 as FQNEAQ (reference sequence). This CDR3 region has 15 residues.

The V gene is TRBV30, the J gene TRBJ2-3; 9 nucleotides agree with TRBD2. J was trimmed by 5 bases and V by 0 bases; bases with no gene match: 9. This CDR3 contains 16 residues. Germline-derived CDR1 and CDR2 are GTSNPN and SVGIG (reference sequence). The CDR3 region has the DNA TGTGCCTGGAGTGTACGGGAAGCGGGAGGTATAGATACGCAGTATTTT. It translates to CAWSVREAGGIDTQYF.